This T cell receptor beta chain was recorded in a study of T cell clones after liver transplantation. CDR1 and CDR2 from the germline V gene are SGDLS and YYNGEE. This CDR3 spans 14 amino acids. Trimming pared 4 bases from V and 7 bases from J, leaving 17 bases between. Data came from immunoSEQ multiplex PCR; TCRdb stores just in-frame clones and leaves some out. The sample gives tens of thousands of clones, roughly nine tenths of which show up once; less than 3% is in the top ten. This clone was counted a single time. This specimen was CD4+ T cells from blood, taken before liver transplant. The TCR was taken from a human donor who received a liver transplant. This chain joins TRBV9 and TRBJ2-5; D gene uncertain. The CDR3 DNA sequence: TGTGCCAGCAGCTCCGGGTCGGACCGTGCGACCCAGTACTTC. This sequence encodes CASSSGSDRATQYF.